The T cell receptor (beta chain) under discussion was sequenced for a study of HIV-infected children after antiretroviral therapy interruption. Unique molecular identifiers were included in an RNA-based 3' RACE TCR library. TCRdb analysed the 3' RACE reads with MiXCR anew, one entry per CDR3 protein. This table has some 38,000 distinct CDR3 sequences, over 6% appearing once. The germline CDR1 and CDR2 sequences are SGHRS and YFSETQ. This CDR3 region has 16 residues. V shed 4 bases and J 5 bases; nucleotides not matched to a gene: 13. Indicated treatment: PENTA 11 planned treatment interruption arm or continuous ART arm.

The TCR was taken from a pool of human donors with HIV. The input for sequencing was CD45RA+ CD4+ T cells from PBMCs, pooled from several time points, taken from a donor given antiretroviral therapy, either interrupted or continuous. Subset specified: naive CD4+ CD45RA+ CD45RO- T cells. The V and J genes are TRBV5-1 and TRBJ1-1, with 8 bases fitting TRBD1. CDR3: CASSQARQGKKTEAFF. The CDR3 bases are TGCGCCAGCAGCCAAGCTAGACAGGGGAAGAAGACTGAAGCTTTCTTT.